Following are 28 T cell receptor beta chains from one sample sequenced in a study of CD8 T cells in Susac syndrome. RNA, at about 0.45 to 1 ug, was reverse transcribed with random hexamers. TCRdb reprocessed the immunoSEQ multiplex PCR reads via MiXCR and lists one record per CDR3 protein. The sample holds about 200,000 distinct CDR3 sequences, more than 85% seen once. Specimen: CD4+ T cells from PBMCs. Every receptor here comes from a human donor with Susac syndrome.

The V and J genes are TRBV28 and TRBJ1-6; no clear D gene. The germline V gene has CDR1 MDHEN and CDR2 SYDVKM. Trimming pared 1 base from V and 10 bases from J, leaving 5 bases between. The CDR3 has 12 amino acids. CDR3 protein: CASSLSASPLHF. The CDR3 DNA sequence: TGTGCCAGCAGTTTATCTGCGTCACCCCTCCACTTT.

The genes are TRBV5-1 and TRBJ1-2; D is possibly TRBD1 (6 bases). Trimming took off 0 bases at V and 4 bases at J, with 13 bases between the two ends. CDR3 length: 15 residues. Germline CDR1 reads SGHRS; CDR2 reads YFSETQ. Here the CDR3 DNA reads TGCGCCAGCAGCTTGGAGACAGGCAGCTTCTATGGCTACACCTTC. Encoded protein: CASSLETGSFYGYTF.

The chain uses TRBV3-1 and TRBJ1-1, with D maybe TRBD1 (5 bases). CDR1 is LGHDT, CDR2 YNNKEL, per germline (reference sequence). The CDR3 covers 16 residues. Trimming took off 1 base at V and 4 bases at J, with 16 bases between the two ends. The CDR3 sequence: CASSQGIWGSRTEAFF. The CDR3 DNA is TGTGCCAGCAGCCAAGGAATTTGGGGGTCACGCACTGAAGCTTTCTTT.

V gene TRBV12-3 or TRBV12-4 combines with J gene TRBJ1-5; TRBD1 matches 12 bases. The CDR3 is 17 residues long. Losses at the gene ends were 6 bases for V and 5 bases for J; bases not matched to a gene: 11. CDR3 sequence: CASSQGQGASIYQPQHF. CDR3 DNA sequence: TGTGCCAGCAGCCAGGGACAGGGGGCGTCCATTTATCAGCCCCAGCATTTT.

V usage is TRBV6-2 or TRBV6-3 and J usage is TRBJ1-2; TRBD1 aligns across 10 bases. Germline CDR1 reads MNHEY; CDR2 reads SVGEGT. This CDR3 spans 16 amino acids. The J segment lost 3 bases and the V segment lost 6 bases, leaving 10 bases of the junction unmatched. Written as DNA, the CDR3 is TGTGCCAGCAGATACCATCCGGGACAGGGGTACTATGGCTACACCTTC. Protein: CASRYHPGQGYYGYTF.

The chain recombines TRBV6-5 with TRBJ2-4, with D tentatively TRBD2 (6 bases). Germline V gene lookup returns CDR1 MNHEY and CDR2 SVGAGI. CDR3 length: 15 residues. V was cut by 2 bases and J by 1 base, with 9 bases left in between. The CDR3 DNA is TGTGCCAGCAGTTACACTAGCCACGCCAAAAACATTCAGTACTTC. Amino acid sequence: CASSYTSHAKNIQYF.

The rearrangement uses TRBV30 and TRBJ1-3, with unresolved D. CDR3 size: 15 residues. Germline V gives CDR1 GTSNPN, CDR2 SVGIG (reference sequence). V gave up 0 bases and J gave up 4 bases, with 13 bases separating them. CDR3 sequence: CAWSVPDSGGNTIYF. CDR3 DNA: TGTGCCTGGAGTGTTCCAGATAGTGGGGGAAACACCATATATTTT.

The chain links TRBV6-2 or TRBV6-3 to TRBJ2-2; D not resolved. The CDR3 contains 13 residues. The germline V and J ends were trimmed by 7 bases and 6 bases, with 12 bases remaining between them. Germline CDR1 MNHEY, CDR2 SVGEGT. The CDR3 DNA reads TGTGCCAGCAACCAATTCAACGCCGGGGAGCTGTTTTTT. Translating it yields CASNQFNAGELFF.

The J gene is TRBJ1-2, the V gene TRBV19; D is unclear. Germline CDR1 LNHDA, CDR2 SQIVND (reference sequence). Trimming left V 5 bases short and J 4 bases short, with 8 bases between. The CDR3 is 12 amino acids. The CDR3 DNA is TGTGCCAGTAGTGGAAACAGCTATGGCTACACCTTC. Protein sequence: CASSGNSYGYTF.

As DNA, the CDR3 is TGTGCCACCAGCCGGGACAGGAATGAAAAACTGTTTTTT. Its protein is CATSRDRNEKLFF. This rearrangement joins TRBV15 to TRBJ1-4; 8 bases fit TRBD1. Trimming took 5 bases from V and 5 from J; bases not matched to a gene: 1. CDR1 is LNHNV, CDR2 YYDKDF, per germline (reference sequence). This CDR3 is built from 13 residues.

This clonotype has just one count. V usage is TRBV4-1 and J usage is TRBJ2-7, with D uncertain. V lost 4 bases, J lost 2 bases, and 15 bases lay in between. Germline assignment: CDR1 MGHRA and CDR2 YSYEKL. The length of the CDR3 is 15 residues. CDR3 nucleotides: TGCGCCAGCAGCCTAGCTCGAGGTCTAACCTACGAGCAGTACTTC. Its protein product is CASSLARGLTYEQYF.

Written as DNA, the CDR3 is TGCGCCAGCAGCTTGGAGGACGCGGGTGCCACTGAAGCTTTCTTT. Residues: CASSLEDAGATEAFF. V usage is TRBV5-1 and J usage is TRBJ1-1; D unclear. Germline V gene data show CDR1 as SGHRS and CDR2 as YFSETQ. CDR3 length equals 15 residues. Trimming shortened V by 0 bases and J by 4 bases, and 13 bases separated the two germline ends.

The chain combines TRBV7-9 with TRBJ2-1; D is perhaps TRBD2 (6 bases). Looked up from germline, CDR1 is SEHNR and CDR2 is FQNEAQ (reference sequence). V was pared by 5 bases and J by 0 bases, with 23 bases between. This CDR3 contains 19 residues. In DNA form, the CDR3 reads TGTGCCAGCAGCCCTAGCGCGGCTGCGCGGCGCGGCTCCTACAATGAGCAGTTCTTC. Residues: CASSPSAAARRGSYNEQFF.

This chain joins TRBV30 and TRBJ2-7; 7 positions match TRBD2. Unmatched junction bases numbered 8, after V lost 3 bases and J lost 0 bases. This CDR3 has 15 amino acids. Germline lookup yields CDR1 GTSNPN and CDR2 SVGIG (reference sequence). The CDR3 protein is CAWSGRRGASYEQYF. DNA for the CDR3: TGTGCCTGGAGCGGGAGGCGGGGAGCCTCCTACGAGCAGTACTTC.

The rearrangement links TRBV7-9 to TRBJ2-3; D possibly uses TRBD1 or TRBD2 (6 bases each). This CDR3 spans 14 amino acids. Germline V gene data show CDR1 as SEHNR and CDR2 as FQNEAQ (reference sequence). The germline V and J ends were trimmed by 3 bases and 10 bases, with 17 bases remaining between them. DNA for the CDR3: TGTGCCAGCAGCTTCAAGGGGGACTTATGGGCGCAGTATTTT. It yields the protein CASSFKGDLWAQYF.

This chain's CDR3 is CASSPGATYTEAFF. CDR3 nucleotides: TGCGCCAGCAGCCCAGGAGCGACCTACACTGAAGCTTTCTTT. This chain joins TRBV4-1 and TRBJ1-1, with D unclear. The CDR3 has 14 amino acids. The V gene lost 4 bases and the J gene lost 3 bases, with 12 bases spanning the gap. Per the germline V gene, CDR1 is MGHRA and CDR2 is YSYEKL.

This sequence joins TRBV27 and TRBJ2-5, with D tentatively TRBD1 (6 bases). CDR1 and CDR2 (germline): MNHEY, SMNVEV (reference sequence). V gave up 5 bases and J gave up 4 bases, with 17 bases separating them. CDR3 size: 15 residues. CDR3 region: CASSPIRAGVETQYF. In nucleotides, the CDR3 is TGTGCCAGCAGTCCCATACGGGCAGGGGTAGAGACCCAGTACTTC.

The CDR3 DNA is TGCGCCAGCAGCTTGGCCGGACTAGCGGAGGGGGGATCCGGCGAGCAGTACTTC. Translation gives CASSLAGLAEGGSGEQYF. V usage is TRBV5-1 and J usage is TRBJ2-7, with 10 positions matching TRBD2. V lost 0 bases and J lost 6; bases outside the gene matches: 15. The germline V gene has CDR1 SGHRS and CDR2 YFSETQ. The CDR3 contains 18 residues.

This sequence joins TRBV24-1 and TRBJ1-1; no reliable D call. V lost 2 bases and J lost 9, with 12 bases in between. Per the germline V gene, CDR1 is KGHDR and CDR2 is SFDVKD. The CDR3 runs 13 residues. CDR3 in amino acids: CATSDSSSRKAFF. The CDR3 coding sequence is TGTGCCACCAGTGATTCCTCCTCCAGGAAAGCTTTCTTT.

Only a few counts were recorded for this clonotype. The gene calls are TRBV6-1 and TRBJ2-5, with TRBD1 identical over 8 bases. Germline V gene lookup returns CDR1 MNHNS and CDR2 SASEGT. V dropped 2 bases and J dropped 4; count of bases not matched to a gene: 3. The CDR3 runs to 14 residues. CDR3 loop: CASSEQGAVETQYF. CDR3 bases: TGTGCCAGCAGTGAACAGGGGGCCGTAGAGACCCAGTACTTC.

The chain joins TRBV7-8 to TRBJ1-1, with D hard to call. CDR1 and CDR2 (germline): SGHVS, FQNEAQ. The CDR3 covers 17 residues. Trimming took off 2 bases at V and 0 bases at J, with 16 bases between the two ends. The DNA for the CDR3 is TGTGCCAGCAGCTTAACGAATTATAACCTGATGAACACTGAAGCTTTCTTT. Its protein product is CASSLTNYNLMNTEAFF.

V and J are TRBV19 and TRBJ1-6, with a possible D match to TRBD1 (6 bases). Germline V gene lookup returns CDR1 LNHDA and CDR2 SQIVND (reference sequence). The length of the CDR3 is 13 residues. V was shortened by 9 bases and J by 4 bases, with 10 bases between the two germline ends. The chain's CDR3 is CASSDRYNSPLHF. In DNA form, the CDR3 reads TGTGCCAGCTCGGACAGATATAATTCACCCCTCCACTTT.

This clonotype was recorded only once. V usage is TRBV9 and J usage is TRBJ1-2, with TRBD1 matching over 9 bases. V trimming: 3 bases; J trimming: 4 bases; junction bases outside the gene matches: 10. Germline V gene data show CDR1 as SGDLS and CDR2 as YYNGEE. The CDR3 contains 16 residues. The CDR3 loop reads CASSGDRDRDGYGYTF. The CDR3 nucleotides read TGTGCCAGCAGCGGGGACCGGGACAGGGATGGCTATGGCTACACCTTC.

The gene calls are TRBV29-1 and TRBJ2-1, with TRBD2 matching 11 bases. V lost 7 bases, J lost 2 bases, and 10 bases stayed unmatched. The germline CDR1 and CDR2 sequences are SQVTM and ANQGSEA. The CDR3 length is 16 residues. Written as DNA, the CDR3 is TGCAGCGCCGAGGGACTAGCGGCCGTAGCCTACAATGAGCAGTTCTTC. The encoded protein is CSAEGLAAVAYNEQFF.

The rearrangement uses TRBV28 and TRBJ1-1; TRBD1 matches at 8 bases. V lost 6 bases, J lost 1 base, and 10 bases stayed unmatched. Per the germline V gene, CDR1 is MDHEN and CDR2 is SYDVKM. The CDR3 sequence is 16 residues long. CDR3 protein: CASRPAAGGPNTEAFF. The CDR3 bases are TGTGCCAGCAGACCTGCGGCAGGGGGCCCGAACACTGAAGCTTTCTTT.

CDR3 coding DNA: TGTGCCACCAGTTCTGAGGGTGGGACCCAGTACTTC. Translated, it gives CATSSEGGTQYF. The chain combines TRBV24-1 with TRBJ2-5; TRBD2 might be the D (5 bases). The CDR3 has 12 residues. Germline loops: CDR1 KGHDR, CDR2 SFDVKD. Trimming removed 6 bases at V and 7 bases at J, with 11 bases between.

This clonotype was detected once. The rearrangement links TRBV19 to TRBJ2-2; D possibly corresponds to TRBD2 (6 bases). V shed 6 bases and J shed 5 bases, with 28 bases lying between them. The CDR3 has 19 amino acids. CDR1 is LNHDA, CDR2 SQIVND, per germline (reference sequence). The CDR3: CASRELPYPNFGGTGELFF. The DNA of the CDR3 is TGTGCCAGTAGGGAGTTACCATACCCCAATTTTGGAGGGACCGGGGAGCTGTTTTTT.

The genes are TRBV3-1 and TRBJ1-6; possibly TRBD1 for D (6 bases). CDR1 LGHDT and CDR2 YNNKEL come from the germline V gene (reference sequence). V lost 2 bases, J lost 6 bases, and 11 bases lay in between. The CDR3 loop spans 15 amino acids. CDR3 in amino acids: CASSQLTGSNSPLHF. DNA for the CDR3: TGTGCCAGCAGCCAACTCACAGGGAGTAATTCACCCCTCCACTTT. The full variable domain, with the rest looked up from reference TRBV3-1 and TRBJ1-6, is DTAVSQTPKYLVTQMGNDKSIKCEQNLGHDTMYWYKQDSKKFLKIMFSYNNKELIINETVPNRFSPKSPDKAHLNLHINSLELGDSAVYFCASSQLTGSNSPLHFGNGTRLTVT.